Below are 15 T cell receptor beta chains sequenced from a single sample in a study of response to subunit inactivated influenza vaccine. TCRdb passed the RT-PCR reads through MiXCR, listing each CDR3 protein once. The sample holds approximately 730,000 distinct CDR3 sequences; roughly 13% are singletons and the top ten take around 6.5%. Sequenced here: PBMCs from blood, sampled 14 to 15 days before vaccination. These receptors all stem from a man between 50 and 59 years old who received an inactivated influenza vaccine.

V gene TRBV4-1 combines with J gene TRBJ2-5; D is perhaps TRBD1 (7 bases). The CDR3 covers 15 residues. Deletions cut 1 base from V and 10 bases from J, with 19 bases between. Germline CDR1 and CDR2: MGHRA and YSYEKL. CDR3 in DNA: TGCGCCAGCAGCCAAGTCCAGGGGGGCCAAAAGAACCAGTACTTC. Residues: CASSQVQGGQKNQYF.

This sequence joins TRBV7-9 and TRBJ2-2; 10 positions agree with TRBD2. The CDR3 sequence is 15 residues long. CDR1 is SEHNR, CDR2 FQNEAQ, per germline (reference sequence). V was clipped by 6 bases and J by 1 base; unmatched bases: 2. The CDR3 spells CASRSGRGNTGELFF. The DNA of the CDR3 is TGTGCCAGCAGAAGCGGGAGGGGGAACACCGGGGAGCTGTTTTTT.

This clonotype occurred a few times. The chain employs TRBV4-1 and TRBJ2-2; the match to TRBD1 covers 8 bases. The J segment lost 6 bases and the V segment lost 3 bases, leaving 21 bases of the junction unmatched. This CDR3 contains 20 residues. Germline CDR1 is MGHRA and CDR2 is YSYEKL. This chain's CDR3 is CASSQKGRDRKPELAGELFF. For the CDR3, the DNA is TGCGCCAGCAGCCAGAAAGGTCGGGACAGGAAGCCCGAGTTGGCCGGGGAGCTGTTTTTT.

This clonotype was observed a handful of times. The J gene is TRBJ2-3, the V gene TRBV6-2 or TRBV6-3; 10 bases agree with TRBD2. This CDR3 contains 15 residues. V shed 6 bases and J 2 bases; nucleotides not matched to a gene: 5. The germline gives CDR1 MNHEY, CDR2 SVGEGT. CDR3 DNA sequence: TGTGCCAGCAGCGCCGGGACTAGCGACACAGATACGCAGTATTTT. It yields the protein CASSAGTSDTDTQYF.

V gene TRBV5-5 combines with J gene TRBJ2-5; D remains ambiguous. V was pared by 2 bases and J by 1 base, with 9 bases between. Germline assignment: CDR1 SGHKS and CDR2 YYEKEE (reference sequence). The CDR3 is 14 amino acids. CDR3 nucleotide sequence: TGTGCCAGCAGCTTCCCGACCCTCCAAGAGACCCAGTACTTC. Translated: CASSFPTLQETQYF.

The V and J genes are TRBV6-1 and TRBJ1-2; D is undetermined. Germline loops: CDR1 MNHNS, CDR2 SASEGT. The V gene lost 7 bases and the J gene lost 8 bases, with 17 bases spanning the gap. CDR3 size: 13 residues. The CDR3 nucleotides read TGTGCCAGCACCATTACTCCCAGACAAGGCTACACCTTC. It encodes CASTITPRQGYTF.

This clonotype has more than one count but fewer than ten. The genes are TRBV5-5 and TRBJ2-1; D unclear. Trimming cost V 0 bases and J 9 bases, with 16 bases left between them. This CDR3 region has 15 residues. CDR1 and CDR2 (germline): SGHKS, YYEKEE (reference sequence). CDR3 region: CASSLAVSGPGEQFF. CDR3 sequence (DNA): TGTGCCAGCAGCTTGGCCGTTTCCGGGCCAGGTGAGCAGTTCTTC.

For the CDR3, the DNA is TGCAGCGTCGTAGGGAGCTCCTACAATGAGCAGTTCTTC. Its protein product is CSVVGSSYNEQFF. The chain couples TRBV29-1 to TRBJ2-1; D might be TRBD2 (5 bases). Trimming stripped 6 bases from V and 0 bases from J, with 9 bases between. From germline, CDR1 is SQVTM and CDR2 ANQGSEA. The CDR3 sequence is 13 residues long.

This chain joins TRBV29-1 and TRBJ2-4, with a possible D match to TRBD1 (5 bases). CDR3 length: 13 residues. The V gene's germline CDR1 is SQVTM and CDR2 ANQGSEA. V was shortened by 1 base and J by 1 base, with 5 bases between the two germline ends. CDR3 residues: CSVEAGAKNIQYF. CDR3 DNA sequence: TGCAGCGTTGAAGCAGGGGCCAAAAACATTCAGTACTTC.

This clonotype was counted a few times. This rearrangement joins TRBV6-2 or TRBV6-3 to TRBJ2-3; 9 bases align to TRBD1. This CDR3 region has 16 residues. CDR1 and CDR2 from the germline V gene are MNHEY and SVGEGT. V was clipped by 2 bases and J by 4 bases; unmatched bases: 7. The CDR3 region has the DNA TGTGCCAGCAGTTACCTAGGGACAGGGCGGGCAGATACGCAGTATTTT. Protein: CASSYLGTGRADTQYF.

CDR3 amino acids: CASKQGVSGTPETQYF. CDR3 in DNA: TGTGCCAGCAAACAAGGAGTTAGCGGGACCCCAGAGACCCAGTACTTC. The rearrangement joins TRBV7-8 to TRBJ2-5; 8 bases match TRBD2. CDR1 SGHVS and CDR2 FQNEAQ come from the germline V gene. V lost 7 bases to trimming and J lost 4 bases; unmatched junction nucleotides: 14. This CDR3 spans 16 amino acids.

V is TRBV12-3 or TRBV12-4 and J is TRBJ2-1; 12 bases are a match to TRBD1. The trim removed 1 base at V and 10 bases at J, leaving 5 bases unmatched. The CDR3 runs 15 residues. The CDR3 reads CASSLGGTGGREQFF. DNA for the CDR3: TGTGCCAGCAGTTTAGGAGGGACAGGGGGCCGGGAGCAGTTCTTC.

The V call is TRBV7-9, the J call TRBJ2-5; 9 nucleotides line up with TRBD2. The CDR3 runs to 17 residues. Germline values: CDR1 SEHNR, CDR2 FQNEAQ (reference sequence). Germline trimming cut 5 bases from V and 0 bases from J; bases unmatched to any gene: 10. CDR3 coding DNA: TGTGCCAGCAGCGTACCGACTAGCGGAGAGTACCAAGAGACCCAGTACTTC. It is translated as CASSVPTSGEYQETQYF.

This clonotype appeared a few times. This rearrangement joins TRBV5-5 to TRBJ2-7; D uncertain. The CDR3 sequence is 13 residues long. Trimming cost V 1 base and J 2 bases, with 7 bases left between them. The germline V gene has CDR1 SGHKS and CDR2 YYEKEE (reference sequence). CDR3 sequence reads: CASSLIPAYEQYF. In DNA form, the CDR3 reads TGTGCCAGCAGCTTGATCCCAGCCTACGAGCAGTACTTC.

There are many counts of this clonotype. This chain connects TRBV20-1 to TRBJ2-7; 10 nucleotides agree with TRBD2. The CDR3 is 15 amino acids. The junction had 9 bases not matched to a gene; V was cut back by 0 bases and J by 7 bases. The germline V gene has CDR1 DFQATT and CDR2 SNEGSKA (reference sequence). This CDR3 is CSARDPSGRVGEQYF. The CDR3 coding sequence is TGCAGTGCTAGAGATCCTAGCGGGAGAGTCGGGGAGCAGTACTTC.